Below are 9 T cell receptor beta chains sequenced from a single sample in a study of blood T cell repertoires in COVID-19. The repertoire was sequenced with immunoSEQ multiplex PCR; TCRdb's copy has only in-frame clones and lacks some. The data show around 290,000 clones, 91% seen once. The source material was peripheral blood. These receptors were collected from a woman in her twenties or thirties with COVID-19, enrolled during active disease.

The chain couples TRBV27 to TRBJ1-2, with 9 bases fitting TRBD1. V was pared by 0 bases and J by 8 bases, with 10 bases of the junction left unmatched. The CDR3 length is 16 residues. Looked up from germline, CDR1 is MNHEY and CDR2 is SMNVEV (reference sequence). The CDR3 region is CASSLSIDRGEGGYTF. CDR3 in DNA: TGTGCCAGCAGTTTATCGATCGACAGGGGGGAAGGCGGCTACACCTTC.

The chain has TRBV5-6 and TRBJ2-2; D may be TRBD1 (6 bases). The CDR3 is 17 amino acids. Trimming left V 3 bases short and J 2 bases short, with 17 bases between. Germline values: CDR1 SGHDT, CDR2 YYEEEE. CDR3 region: CASSSTGVQGNTGELFF. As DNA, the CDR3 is TGTGCCAGCAGCTCAACCGGGGTACAGGGTAACACCGGGGAGCTGTTTTTT.

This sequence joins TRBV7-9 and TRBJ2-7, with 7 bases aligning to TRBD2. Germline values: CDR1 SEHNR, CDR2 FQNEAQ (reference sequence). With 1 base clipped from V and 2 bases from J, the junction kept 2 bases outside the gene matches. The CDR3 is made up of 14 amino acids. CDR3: CASSLGGLAYEQYF. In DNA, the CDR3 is TGTGCCAGCAGCTTAGGCGGACTAGCCTACGAGCAGTACTTC.

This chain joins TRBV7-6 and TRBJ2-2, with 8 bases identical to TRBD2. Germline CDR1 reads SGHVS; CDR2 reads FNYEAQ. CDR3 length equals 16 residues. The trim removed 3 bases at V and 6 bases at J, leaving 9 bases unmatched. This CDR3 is CASSFPGLGVPGELFF. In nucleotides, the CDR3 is TGTGCCAGCAGCTTTCCGGGACTAGGGGTCCCCGGGGAGCTGTTTTTT.

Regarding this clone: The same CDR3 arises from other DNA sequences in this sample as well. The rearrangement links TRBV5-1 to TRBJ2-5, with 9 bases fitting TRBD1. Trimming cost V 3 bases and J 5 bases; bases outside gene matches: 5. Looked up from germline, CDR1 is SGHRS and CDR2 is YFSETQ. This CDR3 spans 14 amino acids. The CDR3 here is CASSSGTGRETQYF. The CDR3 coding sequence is TGCGCCAGCAGCTCCGGGACAGGGCGTGAGACCCAGTACTTC.

The CDR3 is CATSDSRTSEQFF. The CDR3 DNA reads TGTGCCACCAGTGATTCCCGGACTAGTGAGCAGTTCTTC. The rearrangement uses TRBV24-1 and TRBJ2-1, with TRBD2 matching over 7 bases. CDR1 is KGHDR, CDR2 SFDVKD, per germline. The V and J ends lost 2 bases and 9 bases, in that order; junction bases with no gene match: 3. CDR3 length: 13 amino acids.

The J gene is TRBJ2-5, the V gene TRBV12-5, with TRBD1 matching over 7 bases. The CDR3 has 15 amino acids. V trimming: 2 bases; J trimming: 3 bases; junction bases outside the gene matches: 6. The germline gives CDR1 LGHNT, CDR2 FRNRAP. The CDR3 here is CASGLSTQGEETQYF. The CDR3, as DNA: TGTGCTAGTGGTTTGAGCACTCAGGGGGAAGAGACCCAGTACTTC.

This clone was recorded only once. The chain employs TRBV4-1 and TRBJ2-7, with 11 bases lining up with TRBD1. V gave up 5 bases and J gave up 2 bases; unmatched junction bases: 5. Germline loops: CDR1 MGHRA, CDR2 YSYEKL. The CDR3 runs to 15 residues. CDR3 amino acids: CASSLRTGGTYEQYF. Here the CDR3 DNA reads TGCGCCAGCAGCTTACGGACAGGGGGCACCTACGAGCAGTACTTC.

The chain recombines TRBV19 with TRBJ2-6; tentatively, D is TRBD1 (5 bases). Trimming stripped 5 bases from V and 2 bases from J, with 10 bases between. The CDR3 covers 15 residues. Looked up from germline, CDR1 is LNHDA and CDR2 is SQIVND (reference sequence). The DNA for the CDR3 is TGTGCCAGTAGTTTGACAGCTACTGGGGCCAACGTCCTGACTTTC. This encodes CASSLTATGANVLTF.